The 10 T cell receptor beta chains presented below share a single source sample, sequenced in a study of blood T cell repertoires in COVID-19. This table comes from immunoSEQ multiplex PCR, and its TCRdb copy is limited to in-frame clones, with some not included. The sample contains 300,000 or so clones, about 87% of which appear only once. Sequencing input: peripheral blood. These receptors came from a woman younger than 45 who had recovered from COVID-19.

This chain connects TRBV7-2 to TRBJ2-5; 13 bases agree with TRBD2. Per germline, CDR1 SGHTA and CDR2 FQGNSA. V shed 5 bases and J 2 bases; nucleotides not matched to a gene: 8. The CDR3 is 17 residues long. CDR3 in amino acids: CASSRRTSGGLQETQYF. CDR3 nucleotides: TGTGCCAGCAGCCGGCGGACTAGCGGGGGATTACAAGAGACCCAGTACTTC.

The rearrangement uses TRBV18 and TRBJ2-6; a weak D match, TRBD2 (5 bases). The V gene's germline CDR1 is KGHSH and CDR2 LQKENI. V lost 0 bases and J lost 0, with 6 bases in between. The CDR3 runs to 16 residues. This chain's CDR3 is CASSPPGSSGANVLTF. CDR3 nucleotides: TGTGCCAGCTCACCACCGGGGAGCTCTGGGGCCAACGTCCTGACTTTC.

The sample holds one count of this clone. The chain couples TRBV27 to TRBJ2-7; 9 nucleotides agree with TRBD1. Germline-derived CDR1 and CDR2 are MNHEY and SMNVEV (reference sequence). The CDR3 length is 16 residues. Trimming removed 5 bases from V and 2 bases from J; junction bases left unmatched: 10. The CDR3 region has the DNA TGTGCCAGCAGTATAATACGGGGACAGGGTGCCTACGAGCAGTACTTC. This translates into CASSIIRGQGAYEQYF.

J is TRBJ1-4 and V is TRBV27, with TRBD1 identical over 9 bases. Germline V gene data show CDR1 as MNHEY and CDR2 as SMNVEV (reference sequence). With V trimmed by 6 bases and J by 6 bases, 8 bases remained unmatched. The CDR3 contains 15 residues. Here the CDR3 reads CASRTGGTGYEKLFF. CDR3 nucleotide sequence: TGTGCCAGCAGGACAGGGGGAACGGGGTATGAAAAACTGTTTTTT.

V usage is TRBV28 and J usage is TRBJ1-2, with 7 bases lining up with TRBD1. CDR3 size: 13 residues. V lost 7 bases and J lost 5; bases outside the gene matches: 7. CDR1 and CDR2 from the germline V gene are MDHEN and SYDVKM. The CDR3 sequence: CASNTGDFYGYTF. The CDR3 DNA follows: TGTGCCAGCAACACAGGGGACTTTTATGGCTACACCTTC.

V and J are TRBV15 and TRBJ2-7, with D possibly matching TRBD1 (6 bases). Germline assignment: CDR1 LNHNV and CDR2 YYDKDF (reference sequence). With 0 bases removed from V and 5 bases from J, the gap between germline ends came to 14 bases. This CDR3 region has 15 residues. In DNA, the CDR3 is TGTGCCACCAGCAGAGAGGACAGTTCTCAGGACGAGCAGTACTTC. As protein: CATSREDSSQDEQYF.

The J gene is TRBJ2-5, the V gene TRBV18; a weak D match, TRBD2 (6 bases). V shed 6 bases and J shed 3 bases, with 20 bases lying between them. The CDR3 sequence is 16 residues long. CDR1 is KGHSH and CDR2 is LQKENI in the germline V gene. CDR3 residues: CASSPGGGGVEETQYF. In nucleotides, the CDR3 is TGTGCCAGCTCCCCAGGTGGTGGCGGGGTGGAAGAGACCCAGTACTTC.

The chain links TRBV19 to TRBJ2-1; 7 bases agree with TRBD1. This CDR3 comprises 14 residues. The germline gives CDR1 LNHDA, CDR2 SQIVND (reference sequence). The V and J ends lost 6 bases and 4 bases, in that order; junction bases with no gene match: 6. The CDR3 sequence: CASSDRVGYNEQFF. In DNA, the CDR3 is TGTGCCAGTAGCGACAGGGTCGGATACAATGAGCAGTTCTTC.

The chain carries TRBV5-1 and TRBJ2-5, with 12 nucleotides matching TRBD2. V lost 0 bases, J lost 4 bases, and 16 bases stayed unmatched. CDR3 length equals 20 residues. The germline gives CDR1 SGHRS, CDR2 YFSETQ. CDR3 residues: CASSLVASGGAWKSRETQYF. As DNA, the CDR3 is TGCGCCAGCAGCTTGGTGGCTAGCGGGGGGGCCTGGAAGTCTCGAGAGACCCAGTACTTC.

V is TRBV6-5 and J is TRBJ1-5; D is unclear. The CDR3 spans 14 residues. Trimming pared 0 bases from V and 5 bases from J, leaving 8 bases between. Per the germline V gene, CDR1 is MNHEY and CDR2 is SVGAGI. CDR3 in amino acids: CASSYSRGYQPQHF. The CDR3 region has the DNA TGTGCCAGCAGTTACTCCCGGGGTTATCAGCCCCAGCATTTT.